Following are 24 T cell receptor beta chains from one sample sequenced in a study of T cell responses to AZD1222 COVID-19 vaccine. The data were produced by immunoSEQ multiplex PCR, yet TCRdb's version contains in-frame clones alone and is incomplete. The table has approximately 110,000 clones, just over 85% seen once. This material consisted of peripheral blood, taken on day 0 of AZD1222 vaccination. The receptors were gathered from an adult in good health.

The chain is built from TRBV4-1 and TRBJ2-5, with D unclear. The CDR3 covers 14 residues. V dropped 0 bases and J dropped 7 bases, with 12 bases sitting between them. Germline V gene sequence: CDR1 MGHRA, CDR2 YSYEKL. CDR3: CASSQDTGPTTQYF. Written as DNA, the CDR3 is TGCGCCAGCAGCCAAGATACGGGTCCTACGACCCAGTACTTC.

The chain carries TRBV2 and TRBJ2-3, with D unresolved. Deletions cut 6 bases from V and 14 bases from J, with 12 bases between. Looked up from germline, CDR1 is SNHLY and CDR2 is FYNNEI. The CDR3 consists of 10 residues. The CDR3 spells CASSDRARYF. The CDR3 coding sequence is TGTGCCAGCAGCGATCGAGCACGGTATTTT.

A note on this clone: Germline and junction disagree at one end, which may indicate a read error. This chain connects TRBV18 to TRBJ2-1; D remains unclear. Germline-derived CDR1 and CDR2 are KGHSH and LQKENI. The CDR3 has 12 residues. The CDR3: CASSPQTEEQFF. The CDR3 nucleotides are TGTGCCAGCTCCCCACAGACTGAAGAGCAGTTCTTC.

The chain joins TRBV7-6 to TRBJ2-3; tentative D call: TRBD2 (6 bases). CDR3 length: 14 residues. Germline V gene sequence: CDR1 SGHVS, CDR2 FNYEAQ. V lost 1 base, J lost 4 bases, and 9 bases lay in between. The CDR3 protein is CASSLGGAPDTQYF. The CDR3 DNA sequence: TGTGCCAGCAGCTTAGGCGGGGCCCCAGATACGCAGTATTTT.

The gene calls are TRBV19 and TRBJ1-2; D gene unclear. Germline values: CDR1 LNHDA, CDR2 SQIVND (reference sequence). The CDR3 contains 13 residues. The V end was cut by 5 bases, the J end by 4 bases, with 11 bases between. The CDR3 loop is CASSARLGYGYTF. The CDR3 DNA reads TGTGCCAGTAGTGCCAGACTGGGCTATGGCTACACCTTC.

The sample holds one count of this clone. The gene calls are TRBV2 and TRBJ2-2; the D call may be TRBD1 or TRBD2 (5 bases each). CDR1 and CDR2 (germline): SNHLY, FYNNEI. With 8 bases removed from V and 0 bases from J, the gap between germline ends came to 13 bases. The CDR3 extends over 15 amino acids. CDR3 in amino acids: CASRPGPANTGELFF. DNA of the CDR3: TGTGCCAGCCGTCCGGGACCCGCGAACACCGGGGAGCTGTTTTTT.

The chain couples TRBV3-1 (or the pseudogene TRBV3-2) to TRBJ1-1; no definite D call. The V end was cut by 2 bases, the J end by 4 bases, with 5 bases between. This CDR3 region has 12 residues. The germline V gene has CDR1 LGHDT and CDR2 YNNKEL (reference sequence). Here the CDR3 DNA reads TGTGCCAGCAGCCAAAGTGGCACTGAAGCTTTCTTT. Its translation is CASSQSGTEAFF.

This rearrangement joins TRBV7-8 to TRBJ1-2; D remains ambiguous. V lost 1 base and J lost 2, with 8 bases in between. The V gene's germline CDR1 is SGHVS and CDR2 FQNEAQ. The CDR3 length is 14 residues. The CDR3 DNA reads as TGTGCCAGCAGCTTAGTCAGCTCCAACTATGGCTACACCTTC. Translating it yields CASSLVSSNYGYTF. Filled out from reference TRBV7-8 and TRBJ1-2, the complete variable domain reads GAGVSQSPRYKVAKRGQDVALRCDPISGHVSLFWYQQALGQGPEFLTYFQNEAQLDKSGLPSDRFFAERPEGSVSTLKIQRTQQEDSAVYLCASSLVSSNYGYTFGSGTRLTVV.

The chain couples TRBV19 to TRBJ2-2; D is unresolved. Between the trimmed V and J ends, which lost 8 bases and 0 bases, there was a span of 7 bases. Germline CDR1 and CDR2: LNHDA and SQIVND (reference sequence). The CDR3 consists of 13 residues. The CDR3 nucleotides are TGTGCCAGTCGAGAACCGAACACCGGGGAGCTGTTTTTT. Translated, it gives CASREPNTGELFF. The full variable domain, completed using reference TRBV19 and TRBJ2-2, is DGGITQSPKYLFRKEGQNVTLSCEQNLNHDAMYWYRQDPGQGLRLIYYSQIVNDFQKGDIAEGYSVSREKKESFPLTVTSAQKNPTAFYLCASREPNTGELFFGEGSRLTVL.

The V gene is TRBV19, the J gene TRBJ1-5; 10 bases are shared with TRBD1. The CDR3 sequence is 15 residues long. Germline values: CDR1 LNHDA, CDR2 SQIVND (reference sequence). After removal of 1 base from V and 5 bases from J, the junction contained 2 bases not matched to a gene. In DNA, the CDR3 is TGTGCCAGTAGTATAGGGACAGGGGGTTATCAGCCCCAGCATTTT. Translation gives CASSIGTGGYQPQHF.

The chain combines TRBV6-6 with TRBJ2-7; TRBD1 matches at 8 bases. This CDR3 region has 11 residues. Germline assignment: CDR1 MNHNY and CDR2 SVGAGI (reference sequence). V lost 6 bases, J lost 13 bases, and 8 bases stayed unmatched. CDR3 residues: CASRGTGGGYF. The CDR3 nucleotides read TGTGCCAGCAGGGGAACAGGGGGTGGCTACTTC.

The gene calls are TRBV28 and TRBJ1-6, with a weak D call TRBD1 (5 bases). Looked up from germline, CDR1 is MDHEN and CDR2 is SYDVKM. The CDR3 consists of 18 residues. Trimming shortened V by 2 bases and J by 1 base, and 15 bases separated the two germline ends. The chain's CDR3 is CASSLAGIVGSYNSPLHF. The DNA of the CDR3 is TGTGCCAGCAGTTTAGCAGGGATCGTGGGTTCCTATAATTCACCCCTCCACTTT.

The chain combines TRBV5-4 with TRBJ2-2, with D perhaps TRBD1 or TRBD2 (5 bases each). This CDR3 is built from 15 residues. Germline CDR1 SGHNT, CDR2 YYREEE (reference sequence). Deletions cut 0 bases from V and 9 bases from J, with 15 bases between. CDR3 DNA sequence: TGTGCCAGCAGCTTGGAAGGGGTAGTGGGACGGGAGCTGTTTTTT. This translates into CASSLEGVVGRELFF.

The genes are TRBV28 and TRBJ2-1, with TRBD2 identical over 9 bases. CDR3 size: 18 residues. Germline V gives CDR1 MDHEN, CDR2 SYDVKM. The ends lost 6 bases at V and 0 bases at J; junction bases unmatched: 12. CDR3 in amino acids: CASSLGTSRLSSYNEQFF. CDR3 nucleotides: TGTGCCAGCAGCCTGGGGACTAGCCGACTGAGCTCCTACAATGAGCAGTTCTTC.

The J gene is TRBJ1-1, the V gene TRBV28, with TRBD1 matching over 7 bases. The germline V gene has CDR1 MDHEN and CDR2 SYDVKM. The length of the CDR3 is 14 residues. Trimming at V came to 7 bases and at J to 5 bases, leaving 10 bases not matched to a gene. CDR3 sequence reads: CASTNPGQLTEAFF. CDR3 nucleotides: TGTGCCAGCACCAACCCGGGACAGCTGACTGAAGCTTTCTTT.

This clone appeared once. The J gene is TRBJ1-2, the V gene TRBV6-6; D not certain. Trimming left V 7 bases short and J 3 bases short, with 15 bases between. Germline CDR1 reads MNHNY; CDR2 reads SVGAGI (reference sequence). This CDR3 has 14 residues. The CDR3 coding sequence is TGTGCCAGCACCCCGGGCCTCCTGGACTATGGCTACACCTTC. It yields the protein CASTPGLLDYGYTF.

V gene TRBV6-5 combines with J gene TRBJ1-5; D perhaps matches TRBD1 (5 bases). The CDR3 contains 13 residues. From germline, CDR1 is MNHEY and CDR2 SVGAGI. Trimming left V 2 bases short and J 7 bases short, with 9 bases between. CDR3 nucleotide sequence: TGTGCCAGCAGTTACAACAAGGGGCAGCCCCAGCATTTT. This sequence encodes CASSYNKGQPQHF.

The chain uses TRBV27 and TRBJ2-7, with a possible D match to TRBD1 (5 bases). V was trimmed by 6 bases and J by 2 bases, leaving 14 bases between them. The CDR3 totals 14 residues. The V gene's germline CDR1 is MNHEY and CDR2 SMNVEV (reference sequence). The CDR3 loop reads CASSYRQGPYEQYF. The CDR3 DNA is TGTGCCAGCAGCTACCGGCAGGGCCCCTACGAGCAGTACTTC.

This clone was detected a few times. This chain uses TRBV9 with TRBJ2-1; 11 bases are shared with TRBD2. The CDR3 is 16 residues long. Losses at the gene ends were 0 bases for V and 6 bases for J; bases not matched to a gene: 5. Germline CDR1 reads SGDLS; CDR2 reads YYNGEE. DNA for the CDR3: TGTGCCAGCAGCGTAGATACTAGCGGGAGCCTCAATGAGCAGTTCTTC. Residues: CASSVDTSGSLNEQFF.

This clone was counted a single time. The chain employs TRBV2 and TRBJ1-1; D uncertain. This CDR3 spans 13 amino acids. The germline CDR1 and CDR2 sequences are SNHLY and FYNNEI. The V end lost 7 bases, the J end lost 0 bases, and 9 bases lay between the germline ends. The CDR3 region is CASTNSLNTEAFF. The CDR3 coding sequence is TGTGCCAGCACCAACTCATTGAACACTGAAGCTTTCTTT.

DNA for the CDR3: TGTGCCAGCAGCCAAGGGACTAGCGGTGGGGAGACCCAGTACTTC. Encoded protein: CASSQGTSGGETQYF. This chain links TRBV4-2 with TRBJ2-5; 10 bases match TRBD2. CDR3 length equals 15 residues. V was pared by 1 base and J by 5 bases, with 4 bases of the junction left unmatched. Germline CDR1 LGHNA, CDR2 YNFKEQ.

V usage is TRBV7-2 and J usage is TRBJ2-1; 12 nucleotides line up with TRBD2. With V trimmed by 4 bases and J by 7 bases, 5 bases remained unmatched. The CDR3 is made up of 15 amino acids. The germline gives CDR1 SGHTA, CDR2 FQGNSA. CDR3 residues: CASSSGLAGKNEQFF. CDR3 nucleotide sequence: TGTGCCAGCAGCTCCGGACTAGCGGGAAAGAATGAGCAGTTCTTC. Supplemented by reference TRBV7-2 and TRBJ2-1, the full variable domain reads GAGVSQSPSNKVTEKGKDVELRCDPISGHTALYWYRQSLGQGLEFLIYFQGNSAPDKSGLPSDRFSAERTGGSVSTLTIQRTQQEDSAVYLCASSSGLAGKNEQFFGPGTRLTVL.

The V and J genes are TRBV30 and TRBJ2-7; 8 nucleotides agree with TRBD2. V gave up 1 base and J gave up 0 bases; unmatched junction bases: 5. Germline loops: CDR1 GTSNPN, CDR2 SVGIG (reference sequence). CDR3 length: 15 amino acids. CDR3 amino acids: CAWSGIAGSSYEQYF. The CDR3 bases are TGTGCCTGGAGTGGGATAGCGGGGTCCTCCTACGAGCAGTACTTC.

The rearrangement joins TRBV3-1 (or the pseudogene TRBV3-2) to TRBJ2-2; D unresolved. The V end lost 5 bases, the J end lost 4 bases, and 17 bases lay between the germline ends. From germline, CDR1 is LGHDT and CDR2 YNNKEL (reference sequence). CDR3 length: 16 residues. The CDR3 nucleotides read TGTGCCAGCAGCTCCATTGTGGTGGGCGGCACCGGGGAGCTGTTTTTT. Translating gives CASSSIVVGGTGELFF.